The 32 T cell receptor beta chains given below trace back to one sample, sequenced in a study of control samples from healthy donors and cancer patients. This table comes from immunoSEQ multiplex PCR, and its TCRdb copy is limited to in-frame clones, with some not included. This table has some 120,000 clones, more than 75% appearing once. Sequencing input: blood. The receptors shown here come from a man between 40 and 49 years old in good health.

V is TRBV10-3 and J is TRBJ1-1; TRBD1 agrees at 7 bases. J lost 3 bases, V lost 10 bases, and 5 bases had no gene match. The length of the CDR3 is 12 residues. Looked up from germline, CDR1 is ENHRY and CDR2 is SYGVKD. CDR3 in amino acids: CAKRDSHTEAFF. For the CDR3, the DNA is TGTGCCAAAAGGGACAGCCACACTGAAGCTTTCTTT.

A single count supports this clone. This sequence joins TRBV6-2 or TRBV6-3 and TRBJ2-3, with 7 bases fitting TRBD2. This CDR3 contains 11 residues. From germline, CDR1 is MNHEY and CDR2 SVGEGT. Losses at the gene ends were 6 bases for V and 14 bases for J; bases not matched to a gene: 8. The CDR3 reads CASSPGGSRYF. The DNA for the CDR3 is TGTGCCAGCAGCCCCGGGGGGAGCAGGTATTTT.

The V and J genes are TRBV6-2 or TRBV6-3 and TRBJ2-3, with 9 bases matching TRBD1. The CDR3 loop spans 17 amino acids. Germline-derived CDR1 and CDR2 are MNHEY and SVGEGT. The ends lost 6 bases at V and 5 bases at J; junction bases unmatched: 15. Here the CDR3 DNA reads TGTGCCAGCAGCCTCGATTTAGTCGACAGGGGGATAGATACGCAGTATTTT. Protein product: CASSLDLVDRGIDTQYF.

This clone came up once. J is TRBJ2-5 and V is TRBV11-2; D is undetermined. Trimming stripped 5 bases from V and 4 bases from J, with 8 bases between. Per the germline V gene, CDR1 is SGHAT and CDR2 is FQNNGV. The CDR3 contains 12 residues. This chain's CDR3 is CASSPSRETQYF. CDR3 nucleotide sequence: TGTGCCAGCAGCCCCTCGAGAGAGACCCAGTACTTC.

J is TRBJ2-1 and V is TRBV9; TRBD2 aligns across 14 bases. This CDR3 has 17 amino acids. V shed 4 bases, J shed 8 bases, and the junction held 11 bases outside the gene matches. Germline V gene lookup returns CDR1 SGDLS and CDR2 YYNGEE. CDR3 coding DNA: TGTGCCAGCAGCCGGGTGAGGACTAGCGGGGGGATCGATGAGCAGTTCTTC. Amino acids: CASSRVRTSGGIDEQFF.

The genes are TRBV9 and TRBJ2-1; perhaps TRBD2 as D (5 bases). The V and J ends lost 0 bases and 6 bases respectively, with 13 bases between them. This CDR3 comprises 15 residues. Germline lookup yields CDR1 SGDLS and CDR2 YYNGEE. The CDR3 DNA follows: TGTGCCAGCAGCGTAGGGGCCAGCCGGGGCAATGAGCAGTTCTTC. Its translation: CASSVGASRGNEQFF.

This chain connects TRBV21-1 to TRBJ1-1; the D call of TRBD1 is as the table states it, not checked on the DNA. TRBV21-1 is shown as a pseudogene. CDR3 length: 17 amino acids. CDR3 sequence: CASSKGGAGGGHTEAFF. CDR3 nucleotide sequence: TGTGCCAGCAGCAAAGGGGGGGCAGGGGGCGGTCACACTGAAGCTTTCTTT.

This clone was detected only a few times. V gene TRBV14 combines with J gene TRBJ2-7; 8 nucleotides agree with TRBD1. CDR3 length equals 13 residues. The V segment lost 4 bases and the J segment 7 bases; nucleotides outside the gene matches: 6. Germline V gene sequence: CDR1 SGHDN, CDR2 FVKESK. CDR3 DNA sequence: TGTGCCAGCAGCCTTTGGGACAGGCAAGAGCAGTACTTC. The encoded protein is CASSLWDRQEQYF.

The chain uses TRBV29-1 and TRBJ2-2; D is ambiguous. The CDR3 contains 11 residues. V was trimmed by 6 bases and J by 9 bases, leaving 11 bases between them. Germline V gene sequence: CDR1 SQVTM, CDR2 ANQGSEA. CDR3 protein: CSVVLSRELFF. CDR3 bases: TGCAGCGTAGTGCTCTCCCGGGAGCTGTTTTTT.

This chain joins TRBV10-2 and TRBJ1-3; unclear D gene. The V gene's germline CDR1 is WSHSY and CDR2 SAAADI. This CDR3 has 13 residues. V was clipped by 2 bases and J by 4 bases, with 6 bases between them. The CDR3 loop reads CASSETGGNTIYF. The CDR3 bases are TGCGCCAGCAGTGAGACGGGCGGAAACACCATATATTTT.

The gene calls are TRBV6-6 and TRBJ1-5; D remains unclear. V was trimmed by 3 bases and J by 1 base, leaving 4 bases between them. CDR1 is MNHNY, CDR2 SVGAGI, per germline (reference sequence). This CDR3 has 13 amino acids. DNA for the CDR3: TGTGCCAGCAGTTATGAGAGCAATCAGCCCCAGCATTTT. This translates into CASSYESNQPQHF.

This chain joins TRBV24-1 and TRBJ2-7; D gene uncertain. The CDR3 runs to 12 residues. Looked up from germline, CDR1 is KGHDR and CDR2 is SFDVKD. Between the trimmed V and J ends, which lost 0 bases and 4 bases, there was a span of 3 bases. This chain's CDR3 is CATSDLGYEQYF. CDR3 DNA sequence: TGTGCCACCAGTGATTTGGGATACGAGCAGTACTTC.

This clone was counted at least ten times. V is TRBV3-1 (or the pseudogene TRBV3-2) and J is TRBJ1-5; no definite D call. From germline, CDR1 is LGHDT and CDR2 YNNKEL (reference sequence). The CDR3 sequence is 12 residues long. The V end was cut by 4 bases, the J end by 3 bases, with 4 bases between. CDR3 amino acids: CASSLNNQPQHF. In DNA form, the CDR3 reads TGTGCCAGCAGCCTCAACAATCAGCCCCAGCATTTT.

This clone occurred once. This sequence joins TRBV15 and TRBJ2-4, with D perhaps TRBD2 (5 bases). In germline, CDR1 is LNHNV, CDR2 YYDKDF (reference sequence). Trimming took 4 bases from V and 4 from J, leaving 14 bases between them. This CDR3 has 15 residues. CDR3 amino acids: CATSKNGVPKNIQYF. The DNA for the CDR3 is TGTGCCACCAGCAAAAACGGGGTCCCTAAAAACATTCAGTACTTC.

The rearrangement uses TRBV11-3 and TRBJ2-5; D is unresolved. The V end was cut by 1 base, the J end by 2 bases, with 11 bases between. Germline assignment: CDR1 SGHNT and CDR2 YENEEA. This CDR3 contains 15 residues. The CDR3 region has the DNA TGTGCCAGCAGCTTAGCGGTGGTTCAGCAAGAGACCCAGTACTTC. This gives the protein CASSLAVVQQETQYF.

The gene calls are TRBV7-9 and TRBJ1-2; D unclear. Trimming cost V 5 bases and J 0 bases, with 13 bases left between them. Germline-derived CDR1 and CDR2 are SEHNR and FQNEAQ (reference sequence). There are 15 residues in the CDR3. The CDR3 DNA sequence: TGTGCCAGCAGCCGCTCGTACCTCCCTAACTATGGCTACACCTTC. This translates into CASSRSYLPNYGYTF.

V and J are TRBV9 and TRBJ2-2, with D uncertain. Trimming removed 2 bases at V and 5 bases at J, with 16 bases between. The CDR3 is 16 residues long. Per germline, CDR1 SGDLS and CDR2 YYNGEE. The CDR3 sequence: CASSVPGATWTGELFF. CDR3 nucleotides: TGTGCCAGCAGCGTTCCGGGCGCTACTTGGACCGGGGAGCTGTTTTTT.

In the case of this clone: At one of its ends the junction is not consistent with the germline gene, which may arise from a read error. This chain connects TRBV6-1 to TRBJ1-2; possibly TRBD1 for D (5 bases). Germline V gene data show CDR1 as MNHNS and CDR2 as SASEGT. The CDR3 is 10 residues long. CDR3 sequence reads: CASSELTEGF. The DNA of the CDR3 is TGTGCCAGCAGTGAATTGACAGAAGGTTTC.

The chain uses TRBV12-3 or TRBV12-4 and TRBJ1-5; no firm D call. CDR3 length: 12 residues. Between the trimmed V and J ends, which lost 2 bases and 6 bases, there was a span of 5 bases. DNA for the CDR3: TGTGCCAGCAGTTTAAATGTTCAGCCCCAGCATTTT. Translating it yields CASSLNVQPQHF.

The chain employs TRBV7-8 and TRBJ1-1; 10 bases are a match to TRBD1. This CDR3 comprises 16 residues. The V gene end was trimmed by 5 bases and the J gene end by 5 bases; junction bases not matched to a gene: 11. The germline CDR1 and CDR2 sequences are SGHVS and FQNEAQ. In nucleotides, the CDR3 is TGTGCCAGCAGCCCAAGACAGGGGGCACAAGGTACTGAAGCTTTCTTT. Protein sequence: CASSPRQGAQGTEAFF.

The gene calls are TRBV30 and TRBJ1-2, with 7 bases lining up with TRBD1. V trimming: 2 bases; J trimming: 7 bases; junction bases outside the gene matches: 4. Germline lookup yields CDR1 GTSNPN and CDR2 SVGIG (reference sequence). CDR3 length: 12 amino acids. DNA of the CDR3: TGTGCCTGGAGTAGGGGGCAGAGTGGCTACACCTTC. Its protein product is CAWSRGQSGYTF.

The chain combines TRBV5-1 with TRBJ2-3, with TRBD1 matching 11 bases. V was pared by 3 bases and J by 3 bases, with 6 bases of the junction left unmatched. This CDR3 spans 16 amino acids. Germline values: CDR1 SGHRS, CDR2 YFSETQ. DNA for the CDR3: TGCGCCAGCAGCTCCGGACAGGGGGCAGGGACAGATACGCAGTATTTT. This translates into CASSSGQGAGTDTQYF.

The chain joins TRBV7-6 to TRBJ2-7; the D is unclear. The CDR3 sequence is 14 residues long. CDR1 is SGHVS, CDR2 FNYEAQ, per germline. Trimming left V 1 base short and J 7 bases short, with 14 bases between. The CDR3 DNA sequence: TGTGCCAGCAGCTTAGGGGCCCCCGACTGGGAGCAGTACTTC. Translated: CASSLGAPDWEQYF.

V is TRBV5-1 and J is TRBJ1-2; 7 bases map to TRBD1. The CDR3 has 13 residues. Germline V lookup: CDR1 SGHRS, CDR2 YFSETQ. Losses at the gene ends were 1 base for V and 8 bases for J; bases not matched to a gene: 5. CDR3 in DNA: TGCGCCAGCAGCTTGCCAACAGGGGTCGGCTACACCTTC. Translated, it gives CASSLPTGVGYTF.

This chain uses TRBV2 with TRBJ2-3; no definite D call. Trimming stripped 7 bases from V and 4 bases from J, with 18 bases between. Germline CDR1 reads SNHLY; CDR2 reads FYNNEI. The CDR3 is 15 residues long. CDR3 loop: CASTEGWQSADTQYF. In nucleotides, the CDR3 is TGTGCCAGCACCGAAGGGTGGCAGAGTGCAGATACGCAGTATTTT.

In DNA, the CDR3 is TGTGCCATCAGGGACAGGGGGAACTCACCCCTCCACTTT. It is translated as CAIRDRGNSPLHF. The chain couples TRBV10-3 to TRBJ1-6, with 10 bases aligning to TRBD1. Looked up from germline, CDR1 is ENHRY and CDR2 is SYGVKD. V shed 6 bases, J shed 10 bases, and the junction held 3 bases outside the gene matches. This CDR3 spans 13 amino acids.

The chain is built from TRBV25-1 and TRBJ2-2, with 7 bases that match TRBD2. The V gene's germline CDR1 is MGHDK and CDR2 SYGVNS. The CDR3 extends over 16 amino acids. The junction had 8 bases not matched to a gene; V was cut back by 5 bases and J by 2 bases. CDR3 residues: CASSSVTSPNTGELFF. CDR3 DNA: TGTGCCAGCAGTTCCGTGACTAGCCCAAACACCGGGGAGCTGTTTTTT.

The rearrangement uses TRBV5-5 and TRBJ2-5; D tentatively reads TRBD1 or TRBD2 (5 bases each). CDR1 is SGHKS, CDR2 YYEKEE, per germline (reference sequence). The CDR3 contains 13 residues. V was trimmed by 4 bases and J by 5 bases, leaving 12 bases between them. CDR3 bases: TGTGCCAGCAGCGGCCGGGGCAGGGAGACCCAGTACTTC. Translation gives CASSGRGRETQYF.

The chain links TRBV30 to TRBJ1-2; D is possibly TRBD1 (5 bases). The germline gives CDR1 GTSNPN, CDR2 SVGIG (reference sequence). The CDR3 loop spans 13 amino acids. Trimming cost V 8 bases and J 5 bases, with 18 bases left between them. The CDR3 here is CAERGPPAYGYTF. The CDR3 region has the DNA TGTGCCGAAAGGGGACCGCCCGCATATGGCTACACCTTC.

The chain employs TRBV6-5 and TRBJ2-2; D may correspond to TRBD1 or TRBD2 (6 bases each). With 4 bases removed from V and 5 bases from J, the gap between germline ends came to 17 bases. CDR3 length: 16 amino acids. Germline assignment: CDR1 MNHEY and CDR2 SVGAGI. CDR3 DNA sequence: TGTGCCAGCAGTTCCTTCTATAGGGGGGCGACCGGGGAGCTGTTTTTT. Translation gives CASSSFYRGATGELFF.

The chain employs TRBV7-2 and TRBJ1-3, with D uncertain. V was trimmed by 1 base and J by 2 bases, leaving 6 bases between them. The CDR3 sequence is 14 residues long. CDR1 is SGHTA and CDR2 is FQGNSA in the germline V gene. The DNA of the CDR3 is TGTGCCAGCAGCTTAGGAGGGACTGGAAACACCATATATTTT. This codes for CASSLGGTGNTIYF.

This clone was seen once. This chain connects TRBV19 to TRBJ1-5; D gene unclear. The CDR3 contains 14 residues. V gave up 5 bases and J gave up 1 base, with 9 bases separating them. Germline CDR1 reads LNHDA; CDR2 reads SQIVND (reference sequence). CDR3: CASSGGNSNQPQHF. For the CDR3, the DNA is TGTGCCAGTAGTGGCGGGAACAGCAATCAGCCCCAGCATTTT.